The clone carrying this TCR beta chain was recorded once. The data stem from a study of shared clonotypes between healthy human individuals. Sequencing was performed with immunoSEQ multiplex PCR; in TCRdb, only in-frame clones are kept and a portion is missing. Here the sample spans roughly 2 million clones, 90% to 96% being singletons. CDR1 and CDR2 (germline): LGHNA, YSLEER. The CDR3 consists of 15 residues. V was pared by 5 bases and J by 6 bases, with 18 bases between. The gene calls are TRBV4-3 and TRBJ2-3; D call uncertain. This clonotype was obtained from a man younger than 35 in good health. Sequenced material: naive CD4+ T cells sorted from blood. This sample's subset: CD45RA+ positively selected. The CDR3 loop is CASSTEWVSFDTQYF. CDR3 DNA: TGCGCCAGCAGCACAGAATGGGTCTCCTTTGATACGCAGTATTTT.